The 22 T cell receptor beta chains below all came from one sample that was sequenced in a study of cytomegalovirus exposure and HLA in healthy donors. Vbeta (60) and Jbeta (13) primers were used in the PCR. The assay was immunoSEQ multiplex PCR, and TCRdb's table has in-frame clones only and misses some. This sample has approximately 180,000 clones; roughly 70% occur once, and the top ten carry over 2.5%. The sequencing input was PBMCs. These receptors were collected from a male donor in good health and CMV-seronegative.

This clone has just a few counts. V usage is TRBV2 and J usage is TRBJ2-4; 7 bases align to TRBD1. Trimming took 7 bases from V and 8 from J; bases not matched to a gene: 8. The length of the CDR3 is 13 residues. Germline V gives CDR1 SNHLY, CDR2 FYNNEI. The CDR3 region is CASTFDRADIQYF. The DNA of the CDR3 is TGTGCCAGCACATTTGACAGGGCCGACATTCAGTACTTC.

The gene calls are TRBV6-5 and TRBJ1-5; tentatively, D is TRBD1 (5 bases). The CDR3 length is 13 residues. The V and J ends lost 5 bases and 5 bases respectively, with 10 bases between them. Germline loops: CDR1 MNHEY, CDR2 SVGAGI. CDR3 amino acids: CASSPAGDQPQHF. The CDR3 DNA reads as TGTGCCAGCAGTCCCGCGGGGGATCAGCCCCAGCATTTT.

The chain has TRBV6-5 and TRBJ2-7, with 12 bases identical to TRBD2. The CDR3 has 14 residues. Germline CDR1 is MNHEY and CDR2 is SVGAGI. The V and J ends lost 5 bases and 12 bases, in that order; junction bases with no gene match: 11. The CDR3 loop is CASSPRTSGASRYF. The CDR3 DNA sequence: TGTGCCAGCAGTCCCCGGACTAGCGGGGCCTCTCGGTACTTC.

This clone was counted a few times. V usage is TRBV7-9 and J usage is TRBJ1-5; TRBD1 agrees at 11 bases. The CDR3 contains 14 residues. CDR1 SEHNR and CDR2 FQNEAQ come from the germline V gene (reference sequence). V lost 5 bases and J lost 11; bases outside the gene matches: 8. In DNA, the CDR3 is TGTGCCAGCAGCCGCGGGACAGGGGGATTCGCCCAGCATTTT. Its protein product is CASSRGTGGFAQHF. Filled out from reference TRBV7-9 and TRBJ1-5, the complete variable domain reads DTGVSQNPRHKITKRGQNVTFRCDPISEHNRLYWYRQTLGQGPEFLTYFQNEAQLEKSRLLSDRFSAERPKGSFSTLEIQRTEQGDSAMYLCASSRGTGGFAQHFGDGTRLSIL.

The chain couples TRBV6-1 to TRBJ2-3; D is possibly TRBD2 (6 bases). The CDR3 length is 16 residues. In germline, CDR1 is MNHNS, CDR2 SASEGT. V was clipped by 2 bases and J by 1 base, with 13 bases between them. The CDR3 coding sequence is TGTGCCAGCAGTGAAAGGCCTAGGAGGGGCACAGATACGCAGTATTTT. It yields the protein CASSERPRRGTDTQYF.

In regard to this clone: Germline is not matched at one junction end, which may reflect a read error. The chain has TRBV25-1 and TRBJ1-2; D may be TRBD1 (6 bases). The CDR3 extends over 14 amino acids. CDR1 is MGHDK and CDR2 is SYGVNS in the germline V gene. The CDR3 coding sequence is TGTGCCAGCAGTGACCAGAGACAGGCCCTTTTTAGGGTCTTC. Residues: CASSDQRQALFRVF.

The chain is built from TRBV18 and TRBJ2-7, with 7 bases matching TRBD1. The CDR3 loop spans 12 amino acids. J gave up 1 base and V 6 bases, and 0 bases lay outside the gene matches. Germline CDR1 is KGHSH and CDR2 is LQKENI. CDR3 sequence (DNA): TGTGCCAGCTCGACAGGGTCCTACGAGCAGTACTTC. Protein: CASSTGSYEQYF.

The V call is TRBV30, the J call TRBJ2-5; tentative D call: TRBD2 (5 bases). CDR1 and CDR2 from the germline V gene are GTSNPN and SVGIG (reference sequence). The germline V and J ends were trimmed by 6 bases and 3 bases, with 14 bases remaining between them. This CDR3 contains 13 residues. As DNA, the CDR3 is TGTGCCTGCCTAGGGCGGGTAGAAGAGACCCAGTACTTC. Translated, it gives CACLGRVEETQYF.

The V gene is TRBV25-1, the J gene TRBJ1-3; no clear D gene. Per the germline V gene, CDR1 is MGHDK and CDR2 is SYGVNS. CDR3 size: 15 residues. Deletions cut 5 bases from V and 2 bases from J, with 13 bases between. Written as DNA, the CDR3 is TGTGCCAGCAGTACTCTCGGTTCTACTGGAAACACCATATATTTT. Encoded protein: CASSTLGSTGNTIYF.

The V call is TRBV27, the J call TRBJ2-7; perhaps TRBD1 as D (5 bases). V was trimmed by 6 bases and J by 4 bases, leaving 7 bases between them. The CDR3 has 11 residues. CDR1 is MNHEY and CDR2 is SMNVEV in the germline V gene (reference sequence). CDR3 coding DNA: TGTGCCAGCAGAAGGGGTTACGAGCAGTACTTC. Translating gives CASRRGYEQYF.

The J gene is TRBJ1-5, the V gene TRBV6-5, with 9 positions matching TRBD1. The CDR3 length is 15 residues. Germline V CDR1 and CDR2: MNHEY, SVGAGI. V lost 2 bases to trimming and J lost 6 bases; unmatched junction nucleotides: 5. This chain's CDR3 is CASSYGQGRGQPQHF. Written as DNA, the CDR3 is TGTGCCAGCAGTTACGGACAGGGGCGAGGTCAGCCCCAGCATTTT.

Only one count was recorded for this clone. V and J are TRBV10-3 and TRBJ2-1; 7 bases line up with TRBD1. The CDR3 has 13 amino acids. In germline, CDR1 is ENHRY, CDR2 SYGVKD. Trimming took 5 bases from V and 6 from J; bases not matched to a gene: 4. CDR3 DNA: TGTGCCATCAGTTTGACAGGGTCCAATGAGCAGTTCTTC. It yields the protein CAISLTGSNEQFF.

This clone came up once. The chain joins TRBV5-1 to TRBJ1-2, with D uncertain. Germline V gene lookup returns CDR1 SGHRS and CDR2 YFSETQ. The germline V and J ends were trimmed by 2 bases and 1 base, with 9 bases remaining between them. The CDR3 runs 14 residues. The CDR3 bases are TGCGCCAGCAGCTTTGACGGGAATAACTATGGCTACACCTTC. As protein: CASSFDGNNYGYTF.

V is TRBV27 and J is TRBJ2-3, with a weak D call TRBD2 (5 bases). The CDR3 sequence is 14 residues long. Trimming removed 7 bases from V and 3 bases from J, with 14 bases in between. The germline gives CDR1 MNHEY, CDR2 SMNVEV (reference sequence). CDR3 sequence: CASTRGFGTDTQYF. In nucleotides, the CDR3 is TGTGCCAGCACTCGGGGATTCGGTACAGATACGCAGTATTTT.

The CDR3 region is CASSLHLVGGNQETQYF. CDR3 bases: TGCGCCAGCAGCCTCCATCTCGTAGGCGGAAACCAAGAGACCCAGTACTTC. The chain carries TRBV4-3 and TRBJ2-5; no clear D. This CDR3 is 17 amino acids long. V lost 4 bases to trimming and J lost 0 bases, with 18 bases between them. Germline assignment: CDR1 LGHNA and CDR2 YSLEER.

CDR3 sequence (DNA): TGTGCCAGCAGCTTAATATCTGACCAAGAGACCCAGTACTTC. Translating it yields CASSLISDQETQYF. The gene calls are TRBV7-3 and TRBJ2-5; D is undetermined. V was trimmed by 1 base and J by 0 bases, leaving 6 bases between them. The germline CDR1 and CDR2 sequences are SGHTA and FQGTGA. The CDR3 has 14 residues.

The chain carries TRBV30 and TRBJ1-1; D is unresolved. Germline V gene lookup returns CDR1 GTSNPN and CDR2 SVGIG (reference sequence). There are 13 residues in the CDR3. Trimming stripped 4 bases from V and 0 bases from J, with 9 bases between. CDR3 coding DNA: TGTGCCTGGACTGCGGGAATGAACACTGAAGCTTTCTTT. Its protein product is CAWTAGMNTEAFF.

The chain joins TRBV2 to TRBJ2-6, with D maybe TRBD2 (6 bases). V was clipped by 7 bases and J by 3 bases, with 16 bases between them. Germline CDR1 and CDR2: SNHLY and FYNNEI. The CDR3 has 16 amino acids. The CDR3 here is CASTPSWGVGANVLTF. For the CDR3, the DNA is TGTGCCAGCACTCCATCATGGGGGGTTGGGGCCAACGTCCTGACTTTC.

J is TRBJ2-1 and V is TRBV5-1; D is unclear. The CDR3 is 13 residues long. CDR1 SGHRS and CDR2 YFSETQ come from the germline V gene. V shed 0 bases and J shed 7 bases, with 8 bases lying between them. CDR3 residues: CASSLAGGNEQFF. The CDR3 bases are TGCGCCAGCAGCTTGGCCGGCGGAAATGAGCAGTTCTTC.

This chain connects TRBV27 to TRBJ1-1; possible D gene TRBD1, 6 bases. Germline lookup yields CDR1 MNHEY and CDR2 SMNVEV (reference sequence). V lost 0 bases and J 0 bases, leaving 8 bases between the germline ends. CDR3 length: 15 amino acids. The CDR3 bases are TGTGCCAGCAGTTTATCCGGACAGTTGAACACTGAAGCTTTCTTT. Residues: CASSLSGQLNTEAFF.

The chain carries TRBV9 and TRBJ1-1; TRBD1 is a possible D gene (6 bases). Trimming removed 4 bases at V and 0 bases at J, with 13 bases between. The CDR3 is 15 residues long. The germline V gene encodes CDR1 SGDLS and CDR2 YYNGEE. Here the CDR3 reads CASSPRTAMNTEAFF. Written as DNA, the CDR3 is TGTGCCAGCAGCCCAAGGACAGCGATGAACACTGAAGCTTTCTTT. The complete variable domain, with remaining parts taken from reference TRBV9 and TRBJ1-1, reads DSGVTQTPKHLITATGQRVTLRCSPRSGDLSVYWYQQSLDQGLQFLIQYYNGEERAKGNILERFSAQQFPDLHSELNLSSLELGDSALYFCASSPRTAMNTEAFFGQGTRLTVV.

This clone was counted a few times. This sequence joins TRBV19 and TRBJ1-2, with D possibly TRBD1 on 6 matching bases. Germline CDR1 reads LNHDA; CDR2 reads SQIVND (reference sequence). The CDR3 sequence is 15 residues long. Trimming removed 3 bases at V and 2 bases at J, with 13 bases between. The CDR3 DNA follows: TGTGCCAGTAGTATGTTGGCAGGGGCCAACTATGGCTACACCTTC. Its protein product is CASSMLAGANYGYTF.